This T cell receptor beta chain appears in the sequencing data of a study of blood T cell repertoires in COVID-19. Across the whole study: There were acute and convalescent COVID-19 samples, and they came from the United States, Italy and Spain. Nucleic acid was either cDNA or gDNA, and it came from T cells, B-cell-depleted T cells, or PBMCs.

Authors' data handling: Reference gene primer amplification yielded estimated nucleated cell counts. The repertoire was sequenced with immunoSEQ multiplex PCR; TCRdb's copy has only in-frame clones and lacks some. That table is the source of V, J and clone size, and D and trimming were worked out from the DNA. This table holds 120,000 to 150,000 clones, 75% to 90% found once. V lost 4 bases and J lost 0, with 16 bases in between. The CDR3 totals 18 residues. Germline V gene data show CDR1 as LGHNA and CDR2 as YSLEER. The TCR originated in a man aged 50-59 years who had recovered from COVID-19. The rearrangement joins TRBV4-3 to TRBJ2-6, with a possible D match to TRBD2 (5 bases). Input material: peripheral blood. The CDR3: CASSLSGVLSSGANVLTF. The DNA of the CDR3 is TGCGCCAGCAGCCTCTCCGGGGTGCTTAGCTCTGGGGCCAACGTCCTGACTTTC.